This T cell receptor (beta chain) derives from a study of control samples from healthy donors and cancer patients. Assay: immunoSEQ multiplex PCR; the TCRdb copy retains only in-frame clones and omits some. The sample has approximately 140,000 clones, 92% seen once; the top ten hold about 11%. The CDR3 consists of 14 residues. Germline V gene lookup returns CDR1 MDHEN and CDR2 SYDVKM. The V gene lost 2 bases and the J gene lost 2 bases, with 10 bases spanning the gap. The origin of this receptor is a young man in good health. V and J are TRBV28 and TRBJ2-7; maybe TRBD1 (6 bases). Sequenced: blood. This CDR3 is CASSLRTVTYEQYF. CDR3 nucleotides: TGTGCCAGCAGTTTAAGGACAGTCACCTACGAGCAGTACTTC. Full variable domain (missing parts from reference TRBV28 and TRBJ2-7): DVKVTQSSRYLVKRTGEKVFLECVQDMDHENMFWYRQDPGLGLRLIYFSYDVKMKEKGDIPEGYSVSREKKERFSLILESASTNQTSMYLCASSLRTVTYEQYFGPGTRLTVT.